The 5 T cell receptor beta chains below were found in one sample sequenced in a study of blood T cells in healthy people across ages. A J-beta primer mix and a sample-barcoded 5' primer were used in a second PCR of roughly 6 to 12 cycles. TCRdb redid the calling of the 5' RACE reads with MiXCR, one entry per CDR3 protein. This table has approximately 490,000 distinct CDR3 sequences, around 24% appearing once. The same sample was also used in a study of T cells of mothers and their children.

The sample taken for sequencing was blood. The source of these receptors is a boy between 10 and 17 years old in good health.

V gene TRBV6-2 or TRBV6-3 combines with J gene TRBJ2-1; 12 bases line up with TRBD2. After removal of 6 bases from V and 3 bases from J, the junction contained 6 bases not matched to a gene. The CDR3 consists of 16 residues. Per germline, CDR1 MNHEY and CDR2 SVGEGT. This CDR3 is CASRQTSGRLYNEQFF. CDR3 bases: TGTGCCAGCAGACAGACTAGCGGGAGACTCTACAATGAGCAGTTCTTC.

The chain has TRBV4-3 and TRBJ1-1; D is uncertain. V was trimmed by 2 bases and J by 4 bases, leaving 11 bases between them. The germline V gene has CDR1 LGHNA and CDR2 YSLEER. This CDR3 contains 14 residues. Here the CDR3 reads CASSQLHACTEAFF. In DNA form, the CDR3 reads TGCGCCAGCAGCCAATTACACGCGTGCACTGAAGCTTTCTTT.

The chain joins TRBV20-1 to TRBJ2-5; D is perhaps TRBD1 (11 bases). The end of the DNA aligns better with TRBJ2-7, so the J call may be wrong. CDR3 length equals 20 residues. Germline CDR1 and CDR2: DFQATT and SNEGSKA (reference sequence). In DNA, the CDR3 is TGCAGTGCTAGAGATAGGGACAGGGGGTATAGCGGGAGGATCGCCTACGAGCAGTACTTC. Residues: CSARDRDRGYSGRIAYEQYF.

The chain employs TRBV20-1 and TRBJ2-1; 10 bases are shared with TRBD2. Germline V gene sequence: CDR1 DFQATT, CDR2 SNEGSKA (reference sequence). The V gene end was trimmed by 3 bases and the J gene end by 3 bases; junction bases not matched to a gene: 8. CDR3 length: 16 residues. The DNA of the CDR3 is TGCAGTGCTAGGACCCCCGGGACTAGCGTCTACAATGAGCAGTTCTTC. Its protein is CSARTPGTSVYNEQFF.

The V and J genes are TRBV20-1 and TRBJ2-3; D may be TRBD1 or TRBD2 (5 bases each). Germline CDR1 DFQATT, CDR2 SNEGSKA (reference sequence). The CDR3 loop spans 17 amino acids. The ends were cut back, 1 base at V and 0 bases at J, with 17 bases in the middle. CDR3 coding DNA: TGCAGTGCTAGAGCCGTGGGACCCTCGATTAGCACAGATACGCAGTATTTT. This codes for CSARAVGPSISTDTQYF.